This TCR beta chain came from a study of cytomegalovirus exposure and HLA in healthy donors. The germline CDR1 and CDR2 sequences are SGHRS and YFSETQ. Trimming took 2 bases from V and 2 from J, leaving 9 bases between them. The CDR3 is 14 amino acids. General study results and limits: About 90% or about 30% of the time was how often most TCR beta V segments were productive, according to an earlier analysis. Whilst most TCR sequences proved rare, a subset of public TCRs occurred across many donors.

On this clone: What it binds is not known.

Primers for the PCR totalled 60 Vbeta and 13 Jbeta. Some clones are missing from TCRdb's copy, which holds only in-frame ones; the method was immunoSEQ multiplex PCR. The data contain around 130,000 clones, roughly three quarters of them singletons. This clonotype was sampled from a woman in her sixties in good health and CMV-seronegative. Sequencing input: PBMCs. The chain is built from TRBV5-1 and TRBJ2-3, with D unclear. The chain's CDR3 is CASSFSEATDTQYF. CDR3 DNA: TGCGCCAGCAGCTTCTCAGAGGCCACAGATACGCAGTATTTT.